This TCR beta chain was identified in a study of human T cells and chemical hapten exposure. Study as a whole: Variation in per-sample TCR yields came mainly from small pooled library volume differences.

Note on this clonotype: Its antigen is unidentified.

MiXCR, applied by TCRdb to the RACE reads, yields one record per CDR3 protein. The sample has roughly 100,000 distinct CDR3 sequences; approximately 11% are singletons. Regarding time point: patch test 1, 2 weeks after DPC sensitization. This sample's treatment: therapeutic diphenylcyclopropenone sensitization with weekly scalp DPC. This CDR3 is 12 amino acids long. The germline gives CDR1 MNHEY, CDR2 SVGAGI. V was pared by 8 bases and J by 7 bases, with 14 bases between. The study, taken as a whole, reports: Patch test score showed a positive correlation with PT1 expanded TCR counts. Compared with pre-sensitization or healthy control sets, expanded TCRs clustered more.

The sequenced sample was whole blood, obtained in connection with sensitization to the hapten diphenylcyclopropenone (DPC). The gene calls are TRBV6-5 and TRBJ1-2; the D gene is possibly TRBD1 (5 bases). The sequence was collected from a woman aged 40 to 50 with alopecia areata. Some clones in this sample may be carry-over from other donors' samples. CDR3: CASLGGTGGYTF. The CDR3 bases are TGTGCCAGCCTGGGGGGAACTGGTGGCTACACCTTC.